This record concerns one T cell receptor (beta chain) sequence. Original methodology: Quantification of nucleated cells was approximated via reference gene primer amplification. Method: immunoSEQ multiplex PCR; TCRdb's copy keeps in-frame clones and lacks some. The DNA gave D and trimming, while V, J and clone size come from that table. This sample has roughly 180,000 clones, with 85% found just once. The sample comes from a study of blood T cell repertoires in COVID-19. Study-wide context: Sample material is recorded as cDNA or gDNA derived from T cells, B-cell-depleted T cells, or PBMCs.

This CDR3 contains 14 residues. The V and J ends lost 1 base and 4 bases respectively, with 7 bases between them. Germline V gives CDR1 LGHDT, CDR2 YNNKEL (reference sequence). Seattle patient enrollment occurred during active infection, with longitudinal follow-up thereafter. The rearrangement joins TRBV3-1 (or the pseudogene TRBV3-2) to TRBJ1-4; D remains ambiguous. The receptor was derived from a woman in her fifties or sixties with COVID-19, enrolled during active disease. Sequencing was carried out using peripheral blood. The CDR3 protein is CASSQVPGNEKLFF. CDR3 sequence (DNA): TGTGCCAGCAGCCAAGTACCCGGTAATGAAAAACTGTTTTTT.